The entry below gives a single TCR beta chain sequence along with its context. Using constant-segment primers, 5'RACE produced TCR alpha and TCR beta cDNA libraries carrying sample barcodes and UMIs. TCRdb called the 5' RACE reads again in MiXCR, with one record for every CDR3 protein. Of 200,000 to 300,000 distinct CDR3 sequences detected, over 15% appear once; the ten largest clones hold around 21%. The data belong to a study of T-cell memory formation after mild COVID-19. The sequencing sample was made of PBMCs or a T cell subset sorted from them (not recorded which). The TCR originated in a man aged 18 to 30 who had mild COVID-19 (a few samples of this study predate the infection). Cell type and time point are not known.

The CDR3 sequence: CASSGTGDLTDTQYF. The CDR3 coding sequence is TGTGCCAGCAGTGGGACAGGGGACCTCACAGATACGCAGTATTTT. The rearrangement uses TRBV12-3 or TRBV12-4 and TRBJ2-3; 10 nucleotides align to TRBD1. V shed 5 bases and J 2 bases; nucleotides not matched to a gene: 4. There are 15 residues in the CDR3.